The T cell receptor beta chain under discussion was sequenced for a study of T cell repertoires in cytomegalovirus infection. V was clipped by 2 bases and J by 3 bases; unmatched bases: 7. CDR1 and CDR2 (germline): MNHGY, SAAAGT. The CDR3 has 18 residues. Notes on this clonotype: Its antigen is as yet unknown.

TCRdb passed the reads through MiXCR, listing each CDR3 protein once. In the table there are approximately 270,000 distinct CDR3 sequences, roughly a fifth of which are singletons. The receptor comes from a human donor in good health (CMV status not recorded). Some clones in this sample may be carry-over from other donors' samples. Material: cultured PBMCs, obtained from culture after CMV antigen stimulation. The V and J genes are TRBV6-8 and TRBJ2-1, with TRBD2 matching over 13 bases. The CDR3 nucleotides are TGTGCCAGCAGTTACGGGGGGGGACTAGCGGGGATCTACAATGAGCAGTTCTTC. Translated: CASSYGGGLAGIYNEQFF.